A single sample is the source of the 17 T cell receptor beta chains below, sequenced in a study of blood T cell repertoires in COVID-19. TCRdb's copy holds only in-frame clones and misses some; the assay was immunoSEQ multiplex PCR. The sample has 97,000 or so clones; roughly 87% are singletons. The sequencing sample was made of peripheral blood. The receptors originated from a woman between 50 and 59 years old with COVID-19, enrolled during active disease.

The chain links TRBV21-1 to TRBJ1-1; the table calls TRBD1, which could not be checked here. TRBV21-1 is a pseudogene. The CDR3 sequence is 16 residues long. The CDR3 region has the DNA TGTGCCAGCAGCAAAGGACCTAGTAACAGGCGCACTGAAGCTTTCTTT. It encodes CASSKGPSNRRTEAFF.

The chain has TRBV4-1 and TRBJ1-2, with TRBD1 matching 10 bases. CDR3 length: 16 amino acids. Germline CDR1 reads MGHRA; CDR2 reads YSYEKL. The trim removed 0 bases at V and 5 bases at J, leaving 6 bases unmatched. Here the CDR3 reads CASSQEWDRGGYGYTF. CDR3 nucleotide sequence: TGCGCCAGCAGCCAAGAATGGGACAGGGGAGGGTATGGCTACACCTTC.

V and J are TRBV7-2 and TRBJ1-2; D gene unclear. The germline V gene has CDR1 SGHTA and CDR2 FQGNSA. Trimming pared 4 bases from V and 0 bases from J, leaving 15 bases between. CDR3 length equals 16 residues. CDR3 DNA: TGTGCCAGCAGCTCACCTCCGCGACTAGCTAACTATGGCTACACCTTC. This gives the protein CASSSPPRLANYGYTF.

This clone turned up a few times. The chain combines TRBV6-1 with TRBJ1-5, with D unclear. With 4 bases removed from V and 0 bases from J, the gap between germline ends came to 16 bases. The CDR3 contains 17 residues. The germline gives CDR1 MNHNS, CDR2 SASEGT. The CDR3 DNA reads TGTGCCAGCAGTGCGGGGTCCGGCCGCCATAGCAATCAGCCCCAGCATTTT. This sequence encodes CASSAGSGRHSNQPQHF.

The chain employs TRBV11-2 and TRBJ1-2; perhaps TRBD1 as D (5 bases). CDR3 length: 15 residues. V was shortened by 3 bases and J by 5 bases, with 16 bases between the two germline ends. Germline V gene lookup returns CDR1 SGHAT and CDR2 FQNNGV. The CDR3 region is CASSFEGAPRYGYTF. The CDR3 nucleotides are TGTGCCAGCAGCTTTGAAGGGGCCCCACGGTATGGCTACACCTTC.

The CDR3 loop is CASGGTSGDYEQYF. The CDR3 bases are TGTGCTAGTGGGGGGACTAGCGGTGATTACGAGCAGTACTTC. This sequence joins TRBV12-5 and TRBJ2-7; 11 positions match TRBD2. V lost 6 bases, J lost 4 bases, and 5 bases stayed unmatched. CDR1 is LGHNT and CDR2 is FRNRAP in the germline V gene. The CDR3 runs 14 residues.

The chain links TRBV9 to TRBJ2-1; 8 nucleotides match TRBD2. The germline V gene has CDR1 SGDLS and CDR2 YYNGEE. The CDR3 runs to 15 residues. Trimming cost V 0 bases and J 9 bases; bases outside gene matches: 8. In nucleotides, the CDR3 is TGTGCCAGCAGCGTAGAGTCGGGGGGGCTTTTTGAGCAGTTCTTC. Its translation is CASSVESGGLFEQFF.

This clone was observed once. The chain uses TRBV18 and TRBJ1-2; 8 bases are shared with TRBD1. The junction had 4 bases not matched to a gene; V was cut back by 4 bases and J by 3 bases. This CDR3 region has 14 residues. The germline V gene encodes CDR1 KGHSH and CDR2 LQKENI. The CDR3 sequence is CASSRGQGDYGYTF. The CDR3 nucleotides are TGTGCCAGCTCACGAGGACAGGGTGACTATGGCTACACCTTC.

The V and J genes are TRBV6-1 and TRBJ2-2; 10 nucleotides match TRBD2. Looked up from germline, CDR1 is MNHNS and CDR2 is SASEGT. This CDR3 is built from 17 residues. V trimming: 2 bases; J trimming: 4 bases; junction bases outside the gene matches: 7. The CDR3 loop reads CASSESLAGVPTGELFF. CDR3 coding DNA: TGTGCCAGCAGTGAATCGCTAGCGGGGGTACCCACCGGGGAGCTGTTTTTT.

CDR3 nucleotide sequence: TGTGCCAGCAGCCCGGGACAGGGGGGCAATGAGCAGTTCTTC. Encoded protein: CASSPGQGGNEQFF. The chain recombines TRBV6-4 with TRBJ2-1, with 11 bases fitting TRBD1. CDR1 is MRHNA, CDR2 SNTAGT, per germline. J gave up 6 bases and V 6 bases, and 4 bases lay outside the gene matches. This CDR3 has 14 residues.

The J gene is TRBJ1-4, the V gene TRBV25-1, with D tentatively TRBD1 (6 bases). In germline, CDR1 is MGHDK, CDR2 SYGVNS. Trimming stripped 2 bases from V and 7 bases from J, with 20 bases between. The CDR3 contains 17 residues. The CDR3 nucleotides are TGTGCCAGCAGTGAAGGATGGGGGGGCCTCCTTAGTGAAAAACTGTTTTTT. This translates into CASSEGWGGLLSEKLFF.

The gene calls are TRBV5-3 and TRBJ2-4; 7 bases agree with TRBD2. TRBV5-3 is identified as an open reading frame with a role that is uncertain. This CDR3 region has 12 residues. V dropped 4 bases and J dropped 15; count of bases not matched to a gene: 10. This CDR3 is CARSLSGEDWYF. DNA for the CDR3: TGTGCCAGAAGCCTGAGCGGGGAGGATTGGTACTTC.

The chain links TRBV30 to TRBJ2-7, with D perhaps matching TRBD1 (6 bases). Germline lookup yields CDR1 GTSNPN and CDR2 SVGIG (reference sequence). Deletions cut 7 bases from V and 6 bases from J, with 25 bases between. CDR3 length equals 15 residues. The CDR3 is CALLAMNREIAEQYF. The DNA for the CDR3 is TGTGCCTTACTTGCGATGAACAGGGAAATCGCCGAGCAGTACTTC.

The DNA for the CDR3 is TGTGCCAGCAGTTTAACTAGCCCACCCTACAATGAGCAGTTCTTC. As protein: CASSLTSPPYNEQFF. This chain uses TRBV27 with TRBJ2-1, with D possibly matching TRBD2 (6 bases). The CDR3 is made up of 15 amino acids. V dropped 2 bases and J dropped 2 bases, with 10 bases sitting between them. CDR1 and CDR2 from the germline V gene are MNHEY and SMNVEV (reference sequence).

V usage is TRBV2 and J usage is TRBJ1-6, with D possibly being TRBD1 (5 bases). The CDR3 covers 14 residues. The ends were cut back, 7 bases at V and 9 bases at J, with 16 bases in the middle. Germline V gene data show CDR1 as SNHLY and CDR2 as FYNNEI. The CDR3 reads CASTERGSVSPLHF. The DNA for the CDR3 is TGTGCCAGCACCGAGCGGGGGAGCGTTTCACCCCTCCACTTT.

Only a few counts were recorded for this clone. The chain uses TRBV7-9 and TRBJ1-6; 7 positions agree with TRBD1. The CDR3 runs to 17 residues. Germline CDR1 and CDR2: SEHNR and FQNEAQ (reference sequence). V gave up 5 bases and J gave up 5 bases; unmatched junction bases: 12. CDR3 loop: CASSATSRQGNNSPLHF. The CDR3 DNA reads TGTGCCAGCAGCGCAACCTCTCGACAGGGCAATAATTCACCCCTCCACTTT.

The chain joins TRBV6-5 to TRBJ1-2, with D maybe TRBD1 (6 bases). The CDR3 runs to 12 residues. CDR1 is MNHEY and CDR2 is SVGAGI in the germline V gene. The V and J ends lost 6 bases and 8 bases respectively, with 13 bases between them. The CDR3 sequence is CASSLTGGGYTF. The CDR3 DNA reads TGTGCCAGCAGCCTGACAGGCGGCGGCTACACCTTC.